This T cell receptor (beta chain) is drawn from a study of CD8 T cells in ankylosing spondylitis. General study findings and limits: Prior literature has documented some motif variants in synovial fluid and blood from reactive arthritis.

V was shortened by 2 bases and J by 7 bases, with 17 bases between the two germline ends. Germline lookup yields CDR1 DFQATT and CDR2 SNEGSKA (reference sequence). The CDR3 is made up of 15 amino acids. This clonotype was picked up many times. Its antigen is unknown. One entry per CDR3 protein results from TCRdb running MiXCR on the 5' RACE reads. The profile shows more than 200,000 distinct CDR3 sequences, roughly a quarter of them singletons. The chain links TRBV20-1 to TRBJ1-4, with D possibly TRBD1 on 5 matching bases. The receptor was isolated from a male donor with ankylosing spondylitis or in good health (not recorded which). Sequencing was performed on blood, either unsorted or a sorted T cell fraction (not recorded which). The chain's CDR3 is CSARPSMGGAEKLFF. CDR3 in DNA: TGCAGTGCTAGACCCTCAATGGGTGGGGCTGAAAAACTGTTTTTT.